This TCR beta chain is drawn from a study of graft-versus-host responses after intestinal transplantation. Produced via immunoSEQ multiplex PCR; TCRdb's table is partial and in-frame only. The sample records fewer than 30,000 clones, 85% to 95% being singletons. This TCR derives from a human patient who received an intestinal transplant, so some T cells may come from the graft donor. The specimen comprised PBMCs, sampled 18 days after transplant.

The CDR3 DNA reads TGTGCCAGCACCCGAGGGGCAGGCCCCCACGAGCAGTACTTC. Its protein is CASTRGAGPHEQYF. The chain uses TRBV28 and TRBJ2-7, with D perhaps TRBD1 or TRBD2 (5 bases each). From germline, CDR1 is MDHEN and CDR2 SYDVKM. The ends were cut back, 7 bases at V and 5 bases at J, with 18 bases in the middle. The CDR3 is 14 residues long.